This entry is about one T cell receptor beta chain. It was with a sample-barcoded 5' primer and a J-beta primer mix that a second PCR of roughly 6 to 12 cycles was run. MiXCR, applied by TCRdb to the 5' RACE reads, yields one record per CDR3 protein. This table has 1.8 million or so distinct CDR3 sequences, 39% appearing once. This sample is part of a study of blood T cells in healthy people across ages. CDR3 length: 15 residues. The V gene's germline CDR1 is LGHDT and CDR2 YNNKEL (reference sequence). V was pared by 4 bases and J by 2 bases, with 14 bases between. This clonotype originated in a human donor in good health. The sequenced sample consisted of blood. This sequence joins TRBV3-1 and TRBJ2-5; D remains unclear. CDR3 bases: TGTGCCAGCAGCCGAGATTCGACACCTCAAGAGACCCAGTACTTC. It translates to CASSRDSTPQETQYF.